This TCR beta chain appears in the sequencing data of a study of blood T cell repertoires in COVID-19. Study summary: COVID-19 samples, acute and convalescent, were from the United States, Italy and Spain. PBMCs, B-cell-depleted T cells, or T cells provided the cDNA or gDNA that made up the material.

A note on this clone: Other DNA variants within this sample encode the same CDR3.

Seattle's cohort entered during active infection and was followed longitudinally. Looked up from germline, CDR1 is SGHTA and CDR2 is FQGNSA. The CDR3 covers 15 residues. V lost 1 base and J 0 bases, leaving 9 bases between the germline ends. Original data processing: The authors estimated nucleated cell counts from reference gene primer amplification. The protocol was immunoSEQ multiplex PCR, while the TCRdb copy is restricted to in-frame clones and leaves out a portion. That table gives V, J and clone size, and the DNA gave D and trimming. The sample lists approximately 110,000 clones, roughly 74% occurring once.

The TCR originated in a man older than 75 with COVID-19, enrolled during active disease. The chain uses TRBV7-2 and TRBJ1-2; D remains ambiguous. What was sequenced was peripheral blood. The CDR3 protein is CASSLVAGSNYGYTF. The CDR3 DNA follows: TGTGCCAGCAGCTTAGTAGCGGGATCTAACTATGGCTACACCTTC.